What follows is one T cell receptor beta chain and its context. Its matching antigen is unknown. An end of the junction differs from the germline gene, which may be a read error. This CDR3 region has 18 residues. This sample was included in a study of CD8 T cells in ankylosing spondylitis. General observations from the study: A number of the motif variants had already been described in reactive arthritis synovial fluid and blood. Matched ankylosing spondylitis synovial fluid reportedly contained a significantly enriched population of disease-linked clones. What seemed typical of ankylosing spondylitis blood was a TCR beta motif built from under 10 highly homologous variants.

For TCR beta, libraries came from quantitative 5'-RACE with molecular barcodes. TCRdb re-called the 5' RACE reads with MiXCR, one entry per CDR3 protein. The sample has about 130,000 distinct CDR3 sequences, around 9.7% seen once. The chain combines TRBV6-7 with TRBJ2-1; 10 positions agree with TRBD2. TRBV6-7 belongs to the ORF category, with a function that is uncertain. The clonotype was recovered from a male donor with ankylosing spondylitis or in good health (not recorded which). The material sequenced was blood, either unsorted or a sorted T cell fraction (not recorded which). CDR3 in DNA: TGTACCATCAGTTACCGACGGGTCCTAGCGGGAGTCCACAAAGAGCAGTTCTTC. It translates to CTISYRRVLAGVHKEQFF.